This section outlines one T cell receptor (beta chain) sequence together with its context. This sample is part of a study of shared clonotypes between healthy human individuals. Trimming at V came to 3 bases and at J to 4 bases, leaving 11 bases not matched to a gene. CDR1 is SGHDN and CDR2 is FVKESK in the germline V gene. The CDR3 contains 16 residues. Caucasian adults residing in Nashville, Tennessee made up all the donors. Method: immunoSEQ multiplex PCR; TCRdb's copy keeps in-frame clones and lacks some. The sample contains some 2.3 million clones, 93% of which appear only once. The chain links TRBV14 to TRBJ2-7; TRBD1 agrees at 8 bases. The clonotype originates from a man aged 18 to 29 in good health. Some clones in this sample may be carry-over from other donors' samples. Sequenced sample: naive CD4+ T cells from PBMCs. Sample subset: CD45RA+ positively selected. CDR3 loop: CASSQTSGQGRYEQYF. The CDR3 DNA is TGTGCCAGCAGCCAGACTTCTGGACAGGGTAGATACGAGCAGTACTTC.